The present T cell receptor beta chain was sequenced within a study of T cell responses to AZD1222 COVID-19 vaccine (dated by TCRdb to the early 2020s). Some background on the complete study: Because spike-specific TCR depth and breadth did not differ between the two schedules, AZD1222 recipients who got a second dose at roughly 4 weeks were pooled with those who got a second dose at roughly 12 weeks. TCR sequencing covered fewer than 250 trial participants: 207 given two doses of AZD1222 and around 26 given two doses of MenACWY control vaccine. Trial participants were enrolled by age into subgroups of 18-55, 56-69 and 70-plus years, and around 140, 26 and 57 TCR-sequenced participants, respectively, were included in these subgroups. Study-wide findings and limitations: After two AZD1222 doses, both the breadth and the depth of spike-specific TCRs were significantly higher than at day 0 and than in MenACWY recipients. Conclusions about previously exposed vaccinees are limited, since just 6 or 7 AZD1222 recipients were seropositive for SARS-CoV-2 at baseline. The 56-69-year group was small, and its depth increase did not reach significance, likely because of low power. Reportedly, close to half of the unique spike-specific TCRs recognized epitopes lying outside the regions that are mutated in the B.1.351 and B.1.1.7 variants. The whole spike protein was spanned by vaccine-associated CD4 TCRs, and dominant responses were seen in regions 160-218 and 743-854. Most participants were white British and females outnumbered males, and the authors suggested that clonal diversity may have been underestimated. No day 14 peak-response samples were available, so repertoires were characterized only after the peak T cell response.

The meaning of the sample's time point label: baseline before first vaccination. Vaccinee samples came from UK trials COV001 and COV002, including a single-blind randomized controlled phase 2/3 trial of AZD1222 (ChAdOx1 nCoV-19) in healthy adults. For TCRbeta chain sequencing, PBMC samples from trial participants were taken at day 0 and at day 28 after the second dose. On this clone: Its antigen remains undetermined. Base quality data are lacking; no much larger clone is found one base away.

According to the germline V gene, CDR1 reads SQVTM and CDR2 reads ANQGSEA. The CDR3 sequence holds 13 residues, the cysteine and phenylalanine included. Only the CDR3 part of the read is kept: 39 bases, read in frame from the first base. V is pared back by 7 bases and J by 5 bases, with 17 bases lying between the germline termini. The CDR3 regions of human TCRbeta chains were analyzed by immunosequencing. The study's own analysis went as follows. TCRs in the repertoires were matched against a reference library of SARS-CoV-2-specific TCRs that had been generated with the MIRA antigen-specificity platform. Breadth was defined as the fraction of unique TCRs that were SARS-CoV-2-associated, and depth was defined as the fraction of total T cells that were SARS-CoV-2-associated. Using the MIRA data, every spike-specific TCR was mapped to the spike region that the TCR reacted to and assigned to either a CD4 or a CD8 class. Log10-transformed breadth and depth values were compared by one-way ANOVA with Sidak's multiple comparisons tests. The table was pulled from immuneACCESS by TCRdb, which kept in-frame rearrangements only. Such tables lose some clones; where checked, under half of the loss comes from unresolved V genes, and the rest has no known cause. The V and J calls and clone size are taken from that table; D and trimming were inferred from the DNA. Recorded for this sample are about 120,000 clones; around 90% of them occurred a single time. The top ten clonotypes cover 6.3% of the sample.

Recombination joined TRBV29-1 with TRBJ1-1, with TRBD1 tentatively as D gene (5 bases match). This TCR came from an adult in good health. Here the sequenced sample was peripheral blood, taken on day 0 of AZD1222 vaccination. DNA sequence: TGCAGCGCTTCCCCCGGGACGAGGACTGAAGCTTTCTTT. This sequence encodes CSASPGTRTEAFF.